These 24 T cell receptor beta chains share one sample of origin, sequenced in a study of beta chain features in type 1 diabetes. Study-level results: Among all four CD4+ subsets, Type 1 diabetes patients had TCRB CDR3s that were moderately but significantly shorter.

Antigen specificity for these receptors is unknown. The authors reverse transcribed all of the isolated RNA, so sequencing captured expressed TCRB transcripts. Sequencing was performed with immunoSEQ multiplex PCR; in TCRdb, only in-frame clones are kept and a portion is missing. The sample carries a few hundred thousand clones, roughly an eighth recorded once. Sequencing was carried out using naive CD4+ T cells from blood. The origin of the receptors is a man aged 25-40 years with type 1 diabetes.

V is TRBV7-2 and J is TRBJ1-3; 9 bases align to TRBD1. Trimming cost V 6 bases and J 4 bases; bases outside gene matches: 7. This CDR3 is built from 15 residues. CDR1 is SGHTA and CDR2 is FQGNSA in the germline V gene. CDR3 sequence reads: CASRSTGGSGNTIYF. CDR3 sequence (DNA): TGTGCCAGCAGGTCGACAGGGGGTTCGGGAAACACCATATATTTT.

The chain links TRBV28 to TRBJ2-1; D is possibly TRBD2 (5 bases). Per germline, CDR1 MDHEN and CDR2 SYDVKM. The CDR3 runs to 15 residues. V was trimmed by 5 bases and J by 3 bases, leaving 14 bases between them. CDR3 residues: CASSPRLALYNEQFF. The CDR3 bases are TGTGCCAGCAGTCCTCGATTAGCGCTCTACAATGAGCAGTTCTTC.

Only a few counts were recorded for this clone. The chain carries TRBV28 and TRBJ2-4; tentative D call: TRBD2 (5 bases). The CDR3 sequence is 16 residues long. V lost 4 bases and J lost 1, with 14 bases in between. The V gene's germline CDR1 is MDHEN and CDR2 SYDVKM. The CDR3 loop is CASSSVASGAKNIQYF. In DNA, the CDR3 is TGTGCCAGCAGTTCCGTAGCGAGTGGGGCCAAAAACATTCAGTACTTC.

The chain recombines TRBV4-3 with TRBJ2-3, with 11 bases lining up with TRBD2. Germline V gene sequence: CDR1 LGHNA, CDR2 YSLEER. This CDR3 comprises 16 residues. V was clipped by 0 bases and J by 5 bases; unmatched bases: 4. The CDR3 spells CASSQELLAGGDTQYF. The CDR3 DNA sequence: TGCGCCAGCAGCCAAGAACTTCTAGCGGGAGGAGATACGCAGTATTTT.

This chain links TRBV10-3 with TRBJ2-6; TRBD2 agrees at 8 bases. Germline CDR1 is ENHRY and CDR2 is SYGVKD. The trim removed 6 bases at V and 2 bases at J, leaving 3 bases unmatched. The CDR3 runs to 15 residues. The CDR3 region is CAISREGAGANVLTF. CDR3 DNA: TGTGCCATCAGCCGGGAGGGGGCTGGGGCCAACGTCCTGACTTTC.

This clone was found a few times. The rearrangement joins TRBV14 to TRBJ2-3; the D is unclear. This CDR3 region has 13 residues. The V gene's germline CDR1 is SGHDN and CDR2 FVKESK. V was clipped by 2 bases and J by 1 base, with 4 bases between them. CDR3 in DNA: TGTGCCAGCAGCCAAATCGGCACAGATACGCAGTATTTT. Encoded protein: CASSQIGTDTQYF.

This clone showed up just a few times. The chain carries TRBV7-3 and TRBJ2-1, with a possible D match to TRBD2 (6 bases). The V end lost 8 bases, the J end lost 3 bases, and 14 bases lay between the germline ends. This CDR3 region has 14 residues. Germline CDR1 SGHTA, CDR2 FQGTGA. The CDR3 sequence is CASGLGGNYNEQFF. CDR3 nucleotides: TGTGCCAGCGGTCTTGGGGGGAACTACAATGAGCAGTTCTTC.

This rearrangement joins TRBV5-1 to TRBJ1-1; weak D call: TRBD1 (5 bases). The CDR3 runs to 15 residues. Germline V gives CDR1 SGHRS, CDR2 YFSETQ. V was cut by 0 bases and J by 1 base, with 10 bases left in between. Here the CDR3 reads CASSLGSDRNTEAFF. Here the CDR3 DNA reads TGCGCCAGCAGCTTGGGATCCGACAGGAACACTGAAGCTTTCTTT.

This clone occurred a few times. The gene calls are TRBV7-3 and TRBJ2-2; 7 nucleotides match TRBD1. The V segment lost 7 bases and the J segment 0 bases; nucleotides outside the gene matches: 2. CDR1 SGHTA and CDR2 FQGTGA come from the germline V gene. This CDR3 comprises 14 residues. Here the CDR3 reads CASTGQANTGELFF. The DNA of the CDR3 is TGTGCCAGCACCGGACAGGCGAACACCGGGGAGCTGTTTTTT.

This clone was seen a handful of times. This chain joins TRBV5-4 and TRBJ2-1; TRBD1 is a possible D gene (5 bases). The germline CDR1 and CDR2 sequences are SGHNT and YYREEE (reference sequence). The CDR3 runs to 15 residues. Trimming pared 4 bases from V and 0 bases from J, leaving 11 bases between. CDR3 residues: CASSPDRSSYNEQFF. The CDR3 bases are TGTGCCAGCAGCCCTGACAGAAGCTCCTACAATGAGCAGTTCTTC.

The chain couples TRBV6-1 to TRBJ2-6, with 10 positions matching TRBD1. Germline assignment: CDR1 MNHNS and CDR2 SASEGT. The CDR3 extends over 18 amino acids. V dropped 4 bases and J dropped 2; count of bases not matched to a gene: 8. The CDR3 region is CASSGTGTGAAGANVLTF. CDR3 DNA sequence: TGTGCCAGCAGTGGAACCGGGACAGGGGCGGCTGGGGCCAACGTCCTGACTTTC.

The CDR3 sequence is CSVEPGSNYGYTF. The CDR3 DNA reads TGCAGCGTTGAGCCGGGTAGCAACTATGGCTACACCTTC. The chain has TRBV29-1 and TRBJ1-2, with D hard to call. CDR1 is SQVTM and CDR2 is ANQGSEA in the germline V gene. V lost 3 bases to trimming and J lost 2 bases, with 10 bases between them. The CDR3 sequence is 13 residues long.

Only a few counts were recorded for this clone. The chain joins TRBV15 to TRBJ1-5, with D unresolved. The CDR3 is 14 amino acids. Germline lookup yields CDR1 LNHNV and CDR2 YYDKDF (reference sequence). Trimming left V 1 base short and J 0 bases short, with 4 bases between. CDR3 nucleotides: TGTGCCACCAGCAGAGTAAATAGCAATCAGCCCCAGCATTTT. Protein: CATSRVNSNQPQHF.

This clone was observed a few times. This rearrangement joins TRBV25-1 to TRBJ2-5; no firm D call. The J call may be faulty, since TRBJ2-7 better matches the DNA end. The V gene's germline CDR1 is MGHDK and CDR2 SYGVNS. The CDR3 totals 13 residues. The CDR3 nucleotides read TGTGCCAGCAGTGAAGTGAACGGGTACGAGCAGTACTTC. Protein product: CASSEVNGYEQYF.

The rearrangement links TRBV6-1 to TRBJ2-7; 10 bases fit TRBD1. Per germline, CDR1 MNHNS and CDR2 SASEGT. The CDR3 has 14 amino acids. J gave up 5 bases and V 5 bases, and 6 bases lay outside the gene matches. The CDR3 is CASSQPGQGNEQYF. The CDR3 DNA reads as TGTGCCAGCAGTCAACCGGGACAGGGGAACGAGCAGTACTTC.

V and J are TRBV19 and TRBJ2-4; D might be TRBD1 (5 bases). The CDR3 is made up of 14 amino acids. The germline V gene has CDR1 LNHDA and CDR2 SQIVND (reference sequence). V lost 8 bases and J lost 7, with 18 bases in between. The CDR3 region has the DNA TGTGCCAGTCACTCATCTCAGGGTTACAACATTCAGTACTTC. Translating it yields CASHSSQGYNIQYF.

The V gene is TRBV19, the J gene TRBJ2-7; 7 bases fit TRBD2. Trimming removed 6 bases from V and 3 bases from J; junction bases left unmatched: 8. The germline V gene encodes CDR1 LNHDA and CDR2 SQIVND (reference sequence). The CDR3 runs 14 residues. The CDR3 DNA reads as TGTGCCAGTAGGGTCCGGGGCGGGAGCTACGAGCAGTACTTC. This gives the protein CASRVRGGSYEQYF.

The CDR3 spells CASSFRLAGVSSYNEQFF. In DNA, the CDR3 is TGCGCCAGCAGCTTCCGACTAGCGGGAGTCAGCTCCTACAATGAGCAGTTCTTC. The V gene is TRBV5-1, the J gene TRBJ2-1, with TRBD2 matching over 12 bases. In germline, CDR1 is SGHRS, CDR2 YFSETQ. The CDR3 sequence is 18 residues long. J lost 0 bases, V lost 2 bases, and 6 bases had no gene match.

This clone came up a few times. The chain carries TRBV5-1 and TRBJ2-7, with D possibly matching TRBD1 (6 bases). Trimming cost V 5 bases and J 0 bases, with 12 bases left between them. Germline-derived CDR1 and CDR2 are SGHRS and YFSETQ. The CDR3 has 14 residues. CDR3 coding DNA: TGCGCCAGCAGAAGCACGGACAGCTCCTACGAGCAGTACTTC. It yields the protein CASRSTDSSYEQYF.

This clone was picked up a small number of times. The CDR3 sequence: CASSLWAGAAKNIQYF. For the CDR3, the DNA is TGTGCCAGCAGTTTGTGGGCGGGAGCGGCCAAAAACATTCAGTACTTC. The rearrangement joins TRBV28 to TRBJ2-4; TRBD2 agrees at 7 bases. V lost 3 bases to trimming and J lost 1 base; unmatched junction nucleotides: 6. This CDR3 contains 16 residues. CDR1 is MDHEN, CDR2 SYDVKM, per germline.

J is TRBJ2-1 and V is TRBV5-1; 10 bases line up with TRBD2. This CDR3 is 14 amino acids long. Trimming removed 1 base from V and 8 bases from J; junction bases left unmatched: 3. Germline values: CDR1 SGHRS, CDR2 YFSETQ. In nucleotides, the CDR3 is TGCGCCAGCAGCTTGAGCGGGGGGGGCGATGAGCAGTTCTTC. Protein sequence: CASSLSGGGDEQFF.

This clone was seen more than once but under ten times. The V and J genes are TRBV28 and TRBJ2-5, with a possible D match to TRBD2 (6 bases). TRBJ2-7 explains the end of the DNA better; the J call may be wrong. The germline V gene has CDR1 MDHEN and CDR2 SYDVKM. The CDR3 has 13 amino acids. For the CDR3, the DNA is TGTGCCAGCATCCCGGGACTGACTCGCGAGCAGTACTTC. Translating gives CASIPGLTREQYF.

The table lists this clone with a few counts. The chain employs TRBV5-1 and TRBJ2-1, with 10 nucleotides matching TRBD1. Germline V gene lookup returns CDR1 SGHRS and CDR2 YFSETQ. The CDR3 sequence is 16 residues long. V was pared by 4 bases and J by 6 bases, with 10 bases of the junction left unmatched. CDR3 sequence: CASSEPGQGVSNEQFF. The CDR3 bases are TGCGCCAGCAGCGAGCCAGGACAGGGGGTGTCCAATGAGCAGTTCTTC.

The chain uses TRBV5-6 and TRBJ2-7; D might be TRBD2 (6 bases). In germline, CDR1 is SGHDT, CDR2 YYEEEE. V gave up 2 bases and J gave up 4 bases, with 7 bases separating them. The CDR3 is 12 amino acids. The CDR3 DNA follows: TGTGCCAGCAGCTTTGGAGGGTACGAGCAGTACTTC. Its protein is CASSFGGYEQYF.